The 13 T cell receptor beta chains below all came from one sample that was sequenced in a study of blood T cells in healthy people across ages. Then a second PCR, running about 6 to 12 cycles, was carried out with a sample-barcoded 5' primer and a J-beta primer mix. TCRdb recomputed calls from the 5' RACE reads with MiXCR, one row per CDR3 protein. Of more than 1 million distinct CDR3 sequences in the sample, under 45% were seen once. Specimen: blood. These receptor sequences come from a woman in her fifties or sixties in good health.

The genes are TRBV5-6 and TRBJ2-7, with TRBD1 as a possible D gene (6 bases). The CDR3 spans 14 residues. Trimming shortened V by 4 bases and J by 2 bases, and 13 bases separated the two germline ends. Per germline, CDR1 SGHDT and CDR2 YYEEEE. The CDR3 protein is CASSIGQNPYEQYF. Here the CDR3 DNA reads TGTGCCAGCAGCATAGGACAGAACCCCTACGAGCAGTACTTC.

This sequence joins TRBV20-1 and TRBJ1-5; D uncertain. V shed 3 bases and J shed 0 bases, with 9 bases lying between them. Germline CDR1 and CDR2: DFQATT and SNEGSKA (reference sequence). The CDR3 totals 14 residues. The CDR3 region is CSASFGVSNQPQHF. The CDR3 DNA is TGCAGTGCTAGTTTCGGAGTTAGCAATCAGCCCCAGCATTTT.

This clonotype has only a few counts. The chain combines TRBV20-1 with TRBJ1-2, with 7 bases aligning to TRBD1. This CDR3 has 14 residues. The V segment lost 6 bases and the J segment 4 bases; nucleotides outside the gene matches: 11. From germline, CDR1 is DFQATT and CDR2 SNEGSKA (reference sequence). CDR3 sequence: CSASGTDTSYGYTF. The CDR3 DNA is TGCAGTGCGTCCGGGACAGACACATCCTATGGCTACACCTTC.

The rearrangement joins TRBV7-2 to TRBJ2-2, with TRBD2 matching 8 bases. The V segment lost 2 bases and the J segment 6 bases; nucleotides outside the gene matches: 8. The CDR3 is 16 amino acids. Germline CDR1 and CDR2: SGHTA and FQGNSA. The CDR3 region is CASSLFAGRGSGELFF. The CDR3 DNA sequence: TGTGCCAGCAGCTTATTCGCCGGGAGGGGGTCCGGGGAGCTGTTTTTT.

The chain recombines TRBV29-1 with TRBJ2-5, with 8 bases matching TRBD1. The J call may be incorrect, as the DNA end agrees better with TRBJ2-7. The CDR3 has 17 residues. Germline CDR1 reads SQVTM; CDR2 reads ANQGSEA. The CDR3 spells CSVAHGQGAKLAYEQYF. DNA of the CDR3: TGCAGCGTTGCGCATGGCCAGGGGGCTAAACTGGCCTACGAGCAGTACTTC.

The chain couples TRBV20-1 to TRBJ2-1; 11 positions agree with TRBD2. In germline, CDR1 is DFQATT, CDR2 SNEGSKA (reference sequence). J gave up 4 bases and V 2 bases, and 4 bases lay outside the gene matches. This CDR3 spans 15 amino acids. The CDR3 nucleotides are TGCAGTGCTAGATTAGCGGGGGGGCCTTACAATGAGCAGTTCTTC. Amino acids: CSARLAGGPYNEQFF.

Regarding this clonotype: Compared with germline, one end of the junction differs, possibly owing to a read error. The V and J genes are TRBV28 and TRBJ2-1; D remains ambiguous. Germline V CDR1 and CDR2: MDHEN, SYDVKM. The length of the CDR3 is 12 residues. CDR3 sequence (DNA): TGTACCAGCAGCCTGACCATGAATGAGCAGTTCTTC. Translated: CTSSLTMNEQFF.

This clonotype was seen repeatedly, ten times or more. The rearrangement uses TRBV12-3 or TRBV12-4 and TRBJ1-2; D gene ambiguous. This CDR3 is 12 amino acids long. Trimming took off 8 bases at V and 1 base at J, with 8 bases between the two ends. The CDR3 is CASGGLNYGYTF. DNA for the CDR3: TGTGCCAGCGGAGGTCTTAACTATGGCTACACCTTC.

DNA for the CDR3: TGTGCCAGCAGTTTTGCAGGGGAGGGGATCACAGATACGCAGTATTTT. This encodes CASSFAGEGITDTQYF. This sequence joins TRBV12-3 or TRBV12-4 and TRBJ2-3; maybe TRBD2 (7 bases). The CDR3 covers 16 residues. Trimming cost V 3 bases and J 2 bases, with 15 bases left between them.

This clonotype came up once. The rearrangement uses TRBV4-2 and TRBJ2-4; possibly TRBD1 for D (6 bases). The J call is uncertain, as TRBJ2-7 better fits the DNA end. This CDR3 spans 15 amino acids. From germline, CDR1 is LGHNA and CDR2 YNFKEQ. CDR3 nucleotides: TGTGCCAGCAGCCAAGTTTCTACAGGGTCGTACGAGCAGTACTTC. It specifies CASSQVSTGSYEQYF.

This clonotype came up a few times. The chain couples TRBV6-5 to TRBJ2-1, with D hard to call. V dropped 5 bases and J dropped 9 bases, with 14 bases sitting between them. CDR3 length: 13 amino acids. From germline, CDR1 is MNHEY and CDR2 SVGAGI. CDR3 in DNA: TGTGCCAGCAGTCCCGGGCTATCCACTGAGCAGTTCTTC. This sequence encodes CASSPGLSTEQFF.

The rearrangement links TRBV20-1 to TRBJ2-1; D not resolved. V was shortened by 0 bases and J by 5 bases, with 8 bases between the two germline ends. Germline assignment: CDR1 DFQATT and CDR2 SNEGSKA (reference sequence). The CDR3 consists of 13 residues. The CDR3 loop is CSAREPFNNEQFF. In DNA, the CDR3 is TGCAGTGCTAGAGAGCCTTTTAACAATGAGCAGTTCTTC.

This chain joins TRBV5-1 and TRBJ2-1, with D uncertain. The V and J ends lost 3 bases and 5 bases respectively, with 9 bases between them. The CDR3 extends over 13 amino acids. In germline, CDR1 is SGHRS, CDR2 YFSETQ. The CDR3 is CASSWVTDNEQFF. In DNA, the CDR3 is TGCGCCAGCAGCTGGGTAACCGACAATGAGCAGTTCTTC.